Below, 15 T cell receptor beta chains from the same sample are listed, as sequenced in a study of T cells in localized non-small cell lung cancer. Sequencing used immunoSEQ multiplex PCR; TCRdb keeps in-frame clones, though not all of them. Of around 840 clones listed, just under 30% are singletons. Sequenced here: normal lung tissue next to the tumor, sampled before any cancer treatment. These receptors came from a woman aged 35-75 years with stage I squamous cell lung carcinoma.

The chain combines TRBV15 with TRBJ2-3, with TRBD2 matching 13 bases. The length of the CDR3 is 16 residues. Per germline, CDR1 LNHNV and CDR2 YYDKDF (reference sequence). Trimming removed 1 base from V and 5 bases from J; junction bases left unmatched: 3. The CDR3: CATSRGGLAGRDTQYF. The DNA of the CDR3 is TGTGCCACCAGCAGAGGGGGACTAGCGGGGAGAGATACGCAGTATTTT.

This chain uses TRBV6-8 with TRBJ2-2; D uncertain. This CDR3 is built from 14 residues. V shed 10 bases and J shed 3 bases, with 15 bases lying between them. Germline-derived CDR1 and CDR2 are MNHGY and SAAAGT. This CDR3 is CATNTRIDTGELFF. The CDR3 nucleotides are TGTGCCACCAATACGAGAATCGACACCGGGGAGCTGTTTTTT.

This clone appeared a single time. The CDR3 sequence is CASSLQGPIRTGELFF. The DNA for the CDR3 is TGTGCCAGCAGCTTGCAGGGACCTATTAGAACCGGGGAGCTGTTTTTT. The genes are TRBV12-1 and TRBJ2-2. TRBV12-1 is listed as a pseudogene. The CDR3 is 16 residues long.

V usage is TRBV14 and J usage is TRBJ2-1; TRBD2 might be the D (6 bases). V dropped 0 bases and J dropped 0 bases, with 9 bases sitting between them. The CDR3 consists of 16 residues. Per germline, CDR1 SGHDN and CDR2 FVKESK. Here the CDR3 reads CASSQDSGSSYNEQFF. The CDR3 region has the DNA TGTGCCAGCAGCCAAGATTCCGGGAGCTCCTACAATGAGCAGTTCTTC.

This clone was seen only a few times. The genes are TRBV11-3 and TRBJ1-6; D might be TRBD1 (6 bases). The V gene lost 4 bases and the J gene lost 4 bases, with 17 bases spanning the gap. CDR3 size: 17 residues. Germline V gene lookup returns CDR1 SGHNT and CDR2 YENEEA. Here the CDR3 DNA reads TGTGCCAGCAGCTCCTTTCAGGACAGCTTTTATAATTCACCCCTCCACTTT. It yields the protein CASSSFQDSFYNSPLHF.

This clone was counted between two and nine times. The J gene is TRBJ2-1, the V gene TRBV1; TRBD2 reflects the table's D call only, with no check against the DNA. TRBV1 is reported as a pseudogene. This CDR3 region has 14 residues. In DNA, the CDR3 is TGCGCCAGCAGGGCGGGGGGCTTAGTCGATGAGCAGTTCTTC. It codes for CASRAGGLVDEQFF.

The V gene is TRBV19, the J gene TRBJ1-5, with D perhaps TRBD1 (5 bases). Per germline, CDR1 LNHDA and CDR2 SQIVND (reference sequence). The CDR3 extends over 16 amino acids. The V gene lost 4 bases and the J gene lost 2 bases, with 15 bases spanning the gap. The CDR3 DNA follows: TGTGCCAGTAGTAATTTTGGGGGGGTCGGCAATCAGCCCCAGCATTTT. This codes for CASSNFGGVGNQPQHF.

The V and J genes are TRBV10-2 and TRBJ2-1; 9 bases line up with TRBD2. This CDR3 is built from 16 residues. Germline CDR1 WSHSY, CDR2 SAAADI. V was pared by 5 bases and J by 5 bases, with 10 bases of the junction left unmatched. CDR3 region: CASSWASGDIHNEQFF. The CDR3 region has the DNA TGCGCCAGCAGTTGGGCTAGCGGGGACATCCACAATGAGCAGTTCTTC.

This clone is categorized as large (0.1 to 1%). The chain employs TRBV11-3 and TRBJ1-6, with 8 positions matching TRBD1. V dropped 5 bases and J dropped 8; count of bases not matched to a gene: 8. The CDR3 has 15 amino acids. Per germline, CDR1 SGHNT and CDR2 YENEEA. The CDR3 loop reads CASSLEDRADSPLHF. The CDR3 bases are TGTGCCAGCAGCCTCGAGGACAGGGCGGATTCACCCCTCCACTTT.

CDR3: CAWSPRWGEGYGYTF. DNA of the CDR3: TGTGCCTGGAGCCCCCGTTGGGGGGAAGGGTATGGCTACACCTTC. This chain joins TRBV30 and TRBJ1-2; D is perhaps TRBD1 (5 bases). The ends were cut back, 3 bases at V and 5 bases at J, with 19 bases in the middle. Per the germline V gene, CDR1 is GTSNPN and CDR2 is SVGIG (reference sequence). The CDR3 runs 15 residues.

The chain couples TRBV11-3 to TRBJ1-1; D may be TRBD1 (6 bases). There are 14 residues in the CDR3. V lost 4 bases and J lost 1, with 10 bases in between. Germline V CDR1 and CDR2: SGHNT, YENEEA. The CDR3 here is CASSSRQENTEAFF. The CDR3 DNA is TGTGCCAGCAGCTCGAGACAGGAGAACACTGAAGCTTTCTTT.

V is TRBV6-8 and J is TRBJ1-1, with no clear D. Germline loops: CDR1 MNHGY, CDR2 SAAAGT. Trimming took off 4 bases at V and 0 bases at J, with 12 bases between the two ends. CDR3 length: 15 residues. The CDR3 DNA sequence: TGTGCCAGCAGTTGGCGGGGTCTAATGAACACTGAAGCTTTCTTT. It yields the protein CASSWRGLMNTEAFF.

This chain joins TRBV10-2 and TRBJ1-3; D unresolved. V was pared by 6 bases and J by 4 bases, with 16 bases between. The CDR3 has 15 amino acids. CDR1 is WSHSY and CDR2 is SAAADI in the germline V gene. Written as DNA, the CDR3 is TGCGCCAGCAGCCCCGGTCATAGCAGAGGAAACACCATATATTTT. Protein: CASSPGHSRGNTIYF.

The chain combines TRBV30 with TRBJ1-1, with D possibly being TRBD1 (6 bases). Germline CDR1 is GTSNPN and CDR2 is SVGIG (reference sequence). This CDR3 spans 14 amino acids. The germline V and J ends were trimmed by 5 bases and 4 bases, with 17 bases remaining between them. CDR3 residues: CAWLPPGESTEAFF. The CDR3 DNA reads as TGTGCCTGGCTCCCCCCAGGGGAGAGCACTGAAGCTTTCTTT.

As DNA, the CDR3 is TGCGCCAGCAGCGAAGGGGGTTATCGGCCAGCTGAAGCTTTCTTT. This encodes CASSEGGYRPAEAFF. The V gene is TRBV1, the J gene TRBJ1-1. TRBV1 is shown as a pseudogene. The CDR3 extends over 15 amino acids.